The sequence of this TCR beta chain was determined in a study of blood T cell repertoires in COVID-19. At the level of the study: Both acute and convalescent COVID-19 samples were obtained from the United States, Italy and Spain. T cells, B-cell-depleted T cells, or PBMCs supplied cDNA or gDNA.

Original handling: Amplifying reference gene primers gave estimates of nucleated cell counts. TCRdb's table, derived via immunoSEQ multiplex PCR, lists solely in-frame clones and lacks some. V, J and clone size reflect that table, while D and trimming were determined from the DNA. The top ten hold approximately 1% of the sample, which has about 380,000 clones, 70% to 85% seen once. Sequencing used peripheral blood. The sequence was obtained from a human donor with acute or convalescent COVID-19. The donor label of this sample is uncertain.

CDR3: CASSLGQGNEQYF. CDR3 DNA: TGTGCCAGCAGCTTGGGACAGGGGAACGAGCAGTACTTC. The V gene is TRBV7-7, the J gene TRBJ2-7; TRBD1 aligns across 10 bases. The CDR3 runs to 13 residues. CDR1 and CDR2 from the germline V gene are SSHAT and FNYEAQ (reference sequence). V dropped 3 bases and J dropped 5; count of bases not matched to a gene: 1.